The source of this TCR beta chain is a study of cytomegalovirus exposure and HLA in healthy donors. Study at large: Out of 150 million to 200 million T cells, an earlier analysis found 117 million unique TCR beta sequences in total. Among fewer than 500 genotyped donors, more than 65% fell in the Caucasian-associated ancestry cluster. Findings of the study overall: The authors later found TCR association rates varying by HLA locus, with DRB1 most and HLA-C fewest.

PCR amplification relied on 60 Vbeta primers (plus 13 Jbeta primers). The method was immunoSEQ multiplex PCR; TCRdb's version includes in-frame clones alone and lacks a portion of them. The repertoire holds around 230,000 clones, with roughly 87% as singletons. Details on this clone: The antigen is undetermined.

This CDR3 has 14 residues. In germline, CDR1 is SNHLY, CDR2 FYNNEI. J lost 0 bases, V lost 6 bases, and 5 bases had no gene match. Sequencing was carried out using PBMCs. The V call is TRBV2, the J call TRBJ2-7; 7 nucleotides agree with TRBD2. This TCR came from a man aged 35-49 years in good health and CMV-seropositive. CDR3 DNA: TGTGCCAGCAGGGACCGGGAGGACTCCTACGAGCAGTACTTC. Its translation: CASRDREDSYEQYF.